This TCR beta chain was sequenced for a study of T-cell reconstitution after alpha-beta-depleted transplantation in children. Preparation of the TCRbeta library involved a method that used unique molecular identifiers. Via MiXCR, TCRdb re-called the PCR reads, giving one row per CDR3 protein. The data show about 980,000 distinct CDR3 sequences, with under 30% seen just once and over 25% held by the top ten. Trimming took 5 bases from V and 7 from J, leaving 23 bases between them. Germline loops: CDR1 LNHDA, CDR2 SQIVND (reference sequence). The CDR3 sequence is 16 residues long. The sequenced sample was PBMCs, mostly from graft donor cells, obtained 360 days after TCRalphabeta/CD19-depleted stem cell transplant. The receptor was isolated from a boy under three years old who had a stem cell transplant for SCID, so the T cells may come from the graft donor. The rearrangement uses TRBV19 and TRBJ1-2; D is ambiguous. The CDR3 spells CASSLISPGELGGYTF. CDR3 nucleotide sequence: TGTGCCAGTAGTCTCATTTCCCCCGGGGAGCTCGGTGGCTACACCTTC.